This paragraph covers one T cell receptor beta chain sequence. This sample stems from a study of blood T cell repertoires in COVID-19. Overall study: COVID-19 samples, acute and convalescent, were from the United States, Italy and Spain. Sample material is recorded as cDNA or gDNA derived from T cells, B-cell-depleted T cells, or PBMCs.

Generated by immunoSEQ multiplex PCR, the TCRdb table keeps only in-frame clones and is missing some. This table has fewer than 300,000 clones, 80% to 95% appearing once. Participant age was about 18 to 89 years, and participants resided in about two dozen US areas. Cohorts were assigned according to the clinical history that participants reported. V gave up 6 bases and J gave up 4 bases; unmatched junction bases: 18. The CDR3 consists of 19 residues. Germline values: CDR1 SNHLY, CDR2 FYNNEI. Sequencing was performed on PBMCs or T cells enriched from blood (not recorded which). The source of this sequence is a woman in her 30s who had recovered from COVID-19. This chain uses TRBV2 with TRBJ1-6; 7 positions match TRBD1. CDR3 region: CASSGLGLNGTAYNSPLHF. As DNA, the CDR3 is TGTGCCAGCAGCGGCCTCGGTTTGAATGGGACAGCTTATAATTCACCCCTCCACTTT.